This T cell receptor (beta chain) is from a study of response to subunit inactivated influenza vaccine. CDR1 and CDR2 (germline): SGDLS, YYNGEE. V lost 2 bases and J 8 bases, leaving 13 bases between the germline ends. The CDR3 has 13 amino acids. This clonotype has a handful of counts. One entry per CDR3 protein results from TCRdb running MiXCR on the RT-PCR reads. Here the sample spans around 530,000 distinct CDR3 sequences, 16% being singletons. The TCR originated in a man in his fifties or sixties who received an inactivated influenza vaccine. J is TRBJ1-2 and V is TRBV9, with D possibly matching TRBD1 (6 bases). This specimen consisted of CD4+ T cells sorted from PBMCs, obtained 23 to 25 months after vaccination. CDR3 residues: CASSVHRAGGYTF. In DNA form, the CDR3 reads TGTGCCAGCAGCGTCCACAGGGCGGGGGGCTACACCTTC.